Detailed here is one T cell receptor beta chain. This record comes from a study of blood T cell repertoires in COVID-19. The CDR3 loop spans 12 amino acids. Germline loops: CDR1 MNHEY, CDR2 SVGEGT. The V end was cut by 4 bases, the J end by 7 bases, with 10 bases between. In the original analysis: Amplification of reference gene primers provided the estimated nucleated cell counts. Some clones are missing from TCRdb's copy, which holds only in-frame ones; the method was immunoSEQ multiplex PCR. V and J calls and clone size are copied from that table; D and trimming were computed from the DNA. The data hold hundreds of thousands of clones, with roughly 90% observed a single time.

V is TRBV6-2 or TRBV6-3 and J is TRBJ1-1, with unresolved D. This TCR was recovered from a woman in her 30s with acute or convalescent COVID-19. The sample taken for sequencing was peripheral blood. CDR3 loop: CASSSRENEAFF. For the CDR3, the DNA is TGTGCCAGCAGTTCCCGGGAAAATGAAGCTTTCTTT.